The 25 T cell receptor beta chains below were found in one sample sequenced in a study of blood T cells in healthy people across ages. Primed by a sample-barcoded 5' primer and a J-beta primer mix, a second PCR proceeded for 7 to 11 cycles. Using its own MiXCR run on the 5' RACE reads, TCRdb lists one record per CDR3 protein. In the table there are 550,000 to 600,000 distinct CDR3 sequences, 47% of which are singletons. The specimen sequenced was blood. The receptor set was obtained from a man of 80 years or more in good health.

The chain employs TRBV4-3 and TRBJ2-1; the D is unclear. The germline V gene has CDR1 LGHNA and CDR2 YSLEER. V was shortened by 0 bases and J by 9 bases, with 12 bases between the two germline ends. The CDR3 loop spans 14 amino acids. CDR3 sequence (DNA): TGCGCCAGCAGCCAAGAGGTTTCTGGGCGTGAGCAGTTCTTC. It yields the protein CASSQEVSGREQFF.

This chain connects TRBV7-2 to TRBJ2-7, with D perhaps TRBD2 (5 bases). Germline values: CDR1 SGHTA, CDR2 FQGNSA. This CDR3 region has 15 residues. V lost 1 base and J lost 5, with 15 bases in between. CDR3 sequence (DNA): TGTGCCAGCAGCTTAGTGGTGGGGAGCGCGGACGAGCAGTACTTC. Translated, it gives CASSLVVGSADEQYF.

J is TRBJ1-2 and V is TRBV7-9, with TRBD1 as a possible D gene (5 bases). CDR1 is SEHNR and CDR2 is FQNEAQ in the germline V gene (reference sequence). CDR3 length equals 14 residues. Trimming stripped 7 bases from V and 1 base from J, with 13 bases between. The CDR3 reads CASTKTESNYGYTF. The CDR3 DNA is TGTGCCAGCACCAAGACAGAGAGTAACTATGGCTACACCTTC.

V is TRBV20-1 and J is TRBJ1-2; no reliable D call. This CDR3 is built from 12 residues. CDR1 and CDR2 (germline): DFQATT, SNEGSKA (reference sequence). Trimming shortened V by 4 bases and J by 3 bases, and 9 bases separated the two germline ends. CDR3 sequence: CSATPNHYGYTF. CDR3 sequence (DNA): TGCAGTGCTACCCCAAACCACTATGGCTACACCTTC.

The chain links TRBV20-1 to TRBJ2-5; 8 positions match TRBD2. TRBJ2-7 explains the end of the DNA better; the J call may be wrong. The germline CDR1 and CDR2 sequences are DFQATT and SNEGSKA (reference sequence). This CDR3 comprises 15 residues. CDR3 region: CSARDHAGGPYEQYF. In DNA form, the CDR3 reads TGCAGTGCTAGAGATCACGCGGGAGGCCCCTACGAGCAGTACTTC.

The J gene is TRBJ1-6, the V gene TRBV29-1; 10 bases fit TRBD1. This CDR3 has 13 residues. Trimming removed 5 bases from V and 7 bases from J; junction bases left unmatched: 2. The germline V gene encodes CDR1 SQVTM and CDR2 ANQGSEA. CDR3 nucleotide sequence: TGCAGCGTTCGGACAGGGGGGAATTCACCCCTCCACTTT. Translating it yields CSVRTGGNSPLHF.

The CDR3 is CASSLAVTGKSNEQFF. CDR3 bases: TGCGCCAGCAGCTTGGCCGTTACTGGCAAAAGCAATGAGCAGTTCTTC. The chain couples TRBV5-1 to TRBJ2-1; D unclear. V lost 0 bases and J lost 6, with 16 bases in between. The CDR3 runs to 16 residues. The germline CDR1 and CDR2 sequences are SGHRS and YFSETQ. Using reference TRBV5-1 and TRBJ2-1 for the parts outside the CDR3, the full variable domain is KAGVTQTPRYLIKTRGQQVTLSCSPISGHRSVSWYQQTPGQGLQFLFEYFSETQRNKGNFPGRFSGRQFSNSRSEMNVSTLELGDSALYLCASSLAVTGKSNEQFFGPGTRLTVL.

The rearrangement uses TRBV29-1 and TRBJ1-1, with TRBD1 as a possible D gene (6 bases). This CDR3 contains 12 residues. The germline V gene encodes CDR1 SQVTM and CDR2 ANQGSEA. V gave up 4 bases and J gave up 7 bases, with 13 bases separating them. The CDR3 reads CSVGEGGREAFF. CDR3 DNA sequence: TGCAGCGTTGGAGAGGGGGGGCGTGAAGCTTTCTTT.

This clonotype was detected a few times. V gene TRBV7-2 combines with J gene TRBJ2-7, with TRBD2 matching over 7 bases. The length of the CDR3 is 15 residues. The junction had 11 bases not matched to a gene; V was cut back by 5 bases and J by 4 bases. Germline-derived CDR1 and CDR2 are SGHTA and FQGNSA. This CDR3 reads CASSTSSGPQYEQYF. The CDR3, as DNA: TGTGCCAGCAGCACCTCTAGCGGCCCCCAGTACGAGCAGTACTTC.

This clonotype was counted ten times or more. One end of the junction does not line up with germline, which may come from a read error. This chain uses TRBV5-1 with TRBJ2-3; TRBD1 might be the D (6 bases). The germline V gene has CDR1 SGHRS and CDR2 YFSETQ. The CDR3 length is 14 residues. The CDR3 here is CASSLGQSTDTQYF. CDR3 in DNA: TGTGCCAGCAGCTTAGGACAGAGCACAGATACGCAGTATTTT.

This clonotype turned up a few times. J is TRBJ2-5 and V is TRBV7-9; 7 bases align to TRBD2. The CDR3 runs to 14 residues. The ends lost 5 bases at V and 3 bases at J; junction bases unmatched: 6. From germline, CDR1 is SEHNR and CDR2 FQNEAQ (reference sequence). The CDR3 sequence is CASSRGREEETQYF. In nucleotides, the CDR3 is TGTGCCAGCAGCCGTGGGAGGGAGGAAGAGACCCAGTACTTC.

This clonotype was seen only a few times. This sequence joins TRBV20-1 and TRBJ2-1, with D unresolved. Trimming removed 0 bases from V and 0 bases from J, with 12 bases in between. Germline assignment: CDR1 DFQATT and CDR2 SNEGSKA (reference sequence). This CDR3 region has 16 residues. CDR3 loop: CSARDPGRSSYNEQFF. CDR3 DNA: TGCAGTGCTAGAGACCCGGGCCGTAGCTCCTACAATGAGCAGTTCTTC.

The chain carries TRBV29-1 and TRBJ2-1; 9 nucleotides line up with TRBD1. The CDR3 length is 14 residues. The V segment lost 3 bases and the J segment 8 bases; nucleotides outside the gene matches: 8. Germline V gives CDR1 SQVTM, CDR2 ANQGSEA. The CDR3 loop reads CSVDRGQGKYEQFF. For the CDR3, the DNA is TGCAGCGTTGATCGGGGACAGGGAAAATATGAGCAGTTCTTC.

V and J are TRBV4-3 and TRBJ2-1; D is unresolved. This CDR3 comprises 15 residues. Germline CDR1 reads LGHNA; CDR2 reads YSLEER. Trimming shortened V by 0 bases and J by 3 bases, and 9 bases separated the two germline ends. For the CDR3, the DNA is TGCGCCAGCAGCCAAGACATAGGTTTCTACAATGAGCAGTTCTTC. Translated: CASSQDIGFYNEQFF.

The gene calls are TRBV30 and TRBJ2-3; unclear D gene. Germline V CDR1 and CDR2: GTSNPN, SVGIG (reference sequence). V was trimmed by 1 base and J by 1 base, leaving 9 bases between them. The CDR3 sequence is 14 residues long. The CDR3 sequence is CAWSGFTGTDTQYF. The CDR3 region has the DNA TGTGCCTGGAGTGGTTTTACGGGCACAGATACGCAGTATTTT.

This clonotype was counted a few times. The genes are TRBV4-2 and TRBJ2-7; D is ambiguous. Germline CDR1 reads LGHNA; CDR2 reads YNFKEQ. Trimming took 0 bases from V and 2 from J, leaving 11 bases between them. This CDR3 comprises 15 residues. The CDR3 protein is CASSQEGHYAYEQYF. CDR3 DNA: TGTGCCAGCAGCCAAGAGGGCCACTACGCCTACGAGCAGTACTTC.

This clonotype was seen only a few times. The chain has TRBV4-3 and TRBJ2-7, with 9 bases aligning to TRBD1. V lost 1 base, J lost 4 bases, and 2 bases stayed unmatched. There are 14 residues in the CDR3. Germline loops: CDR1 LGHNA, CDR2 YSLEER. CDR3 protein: CASSQVQGAYEQYF. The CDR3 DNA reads TGCGCCAGCAGCCAAGTACAGGGGGCTTACGAGCAGTACTTC.

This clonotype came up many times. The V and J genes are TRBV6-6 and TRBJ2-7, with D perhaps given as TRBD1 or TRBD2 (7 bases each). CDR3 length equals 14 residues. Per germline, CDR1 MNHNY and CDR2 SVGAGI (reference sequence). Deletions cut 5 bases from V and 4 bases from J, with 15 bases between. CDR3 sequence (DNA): TGTGCCAGCAGTCCCCCAGGGGGGGCGTACGAGCAGTACTTC. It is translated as CASSPPGGAYEQYF.

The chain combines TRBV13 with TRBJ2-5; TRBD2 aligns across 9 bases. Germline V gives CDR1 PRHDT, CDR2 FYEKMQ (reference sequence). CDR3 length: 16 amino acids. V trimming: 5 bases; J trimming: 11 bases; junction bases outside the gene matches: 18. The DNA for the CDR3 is TGTGCCAGCAGCCCCCAGTATAGCGGGGGTTTGAATGAGCAGTACTTC. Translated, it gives CASSPQYSGGLNEQYF.

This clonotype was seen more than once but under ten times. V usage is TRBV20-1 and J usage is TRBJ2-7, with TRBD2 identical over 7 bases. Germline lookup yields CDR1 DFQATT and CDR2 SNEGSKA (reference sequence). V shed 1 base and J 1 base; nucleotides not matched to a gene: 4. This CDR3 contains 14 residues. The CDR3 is CSARGASGSYEQYF. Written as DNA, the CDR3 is TGCAGTGCTAGAGGGGCTAGCGGATCCTACGAGCAGTACTTC.

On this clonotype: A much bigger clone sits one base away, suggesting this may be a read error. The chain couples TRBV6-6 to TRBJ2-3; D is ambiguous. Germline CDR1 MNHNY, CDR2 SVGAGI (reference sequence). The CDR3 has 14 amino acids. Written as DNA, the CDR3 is TGTGCCAGCAGTTACTTCTCCAGCACAGAGACGCAGTATTTT. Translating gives CASSYFSSTETQYF.

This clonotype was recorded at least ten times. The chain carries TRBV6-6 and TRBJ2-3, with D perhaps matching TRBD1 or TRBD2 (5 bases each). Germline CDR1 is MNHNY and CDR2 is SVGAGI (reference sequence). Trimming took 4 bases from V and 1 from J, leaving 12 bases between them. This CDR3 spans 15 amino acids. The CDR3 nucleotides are TGTGCCAGCAGTTTGACAGCGGTGGGCACAGATACGCAGTATTTT. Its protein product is CASSLTAVGTDTQYF.

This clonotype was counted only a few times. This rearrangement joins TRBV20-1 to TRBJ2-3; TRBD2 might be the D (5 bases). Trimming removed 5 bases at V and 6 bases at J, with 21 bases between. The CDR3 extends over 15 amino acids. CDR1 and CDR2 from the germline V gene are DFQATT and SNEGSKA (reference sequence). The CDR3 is CSAGSGLDWRDTQYF. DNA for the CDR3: TGCAGTGCTGGCTCCGGACTCGATTGGCGTGATACGCAGTATTTT.

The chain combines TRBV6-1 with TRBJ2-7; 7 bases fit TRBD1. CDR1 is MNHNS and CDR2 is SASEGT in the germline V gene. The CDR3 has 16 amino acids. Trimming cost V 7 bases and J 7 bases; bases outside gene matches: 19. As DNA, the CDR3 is TGTGCCAGCACCCAATTGACAGGGTCGGGCTCCAATGAGCAGTACTTC. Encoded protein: CASTQLTGSGSNEQYF.

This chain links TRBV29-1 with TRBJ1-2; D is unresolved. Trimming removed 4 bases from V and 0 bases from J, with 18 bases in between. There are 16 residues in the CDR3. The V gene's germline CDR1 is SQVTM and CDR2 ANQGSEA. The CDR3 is CSVGRKRLEANYGYTF. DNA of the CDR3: TGCAGCGTTGGGAGGAAGCGCCTAGAAGCTAACTATGGCTACACCTTC.